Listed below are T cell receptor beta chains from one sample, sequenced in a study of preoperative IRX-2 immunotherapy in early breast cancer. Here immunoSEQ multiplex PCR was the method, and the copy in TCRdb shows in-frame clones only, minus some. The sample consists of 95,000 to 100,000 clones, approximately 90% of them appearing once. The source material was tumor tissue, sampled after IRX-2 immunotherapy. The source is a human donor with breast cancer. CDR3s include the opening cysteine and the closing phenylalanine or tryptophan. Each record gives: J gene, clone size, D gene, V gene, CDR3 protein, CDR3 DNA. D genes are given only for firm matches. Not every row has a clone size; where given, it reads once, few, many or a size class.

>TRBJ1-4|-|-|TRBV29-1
CSVEDLVEKLFF
TGCAGCGTTGAAGATCTTGTTGAAAAACTGTTTTTT
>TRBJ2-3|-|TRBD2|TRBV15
CATSREGLGATDTQYF
TGTGCCACCAGCAGAGAGGGACTAGGGGCCACAGATACGCAGTATTTT
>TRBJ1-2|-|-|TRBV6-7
CASSPGWKGPIHGYTF
TGTGCCAGCAGCCCGGGGTGGAAGGGACCGATCCATGGCTACACCTTC
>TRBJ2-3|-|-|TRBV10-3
CAISEASGTDTQYF
TGTGCCATCAGTGAGGCTAGCGGCACAGATACGCAGTATTTT
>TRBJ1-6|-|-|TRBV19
CASSIPGRSNSPLHF
TGTGCCAGTAGTATCCCGGGACGGTCTAATTCACCCCTCCACTTT
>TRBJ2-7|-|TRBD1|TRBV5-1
CTSSFGTGSGYEQYF
TGCACCAGCAGCTTCGGGACAGGGTCCGGCTACGAGCAGTACTTC
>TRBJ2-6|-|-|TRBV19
CASTLTPSGANVLTF
TGTGCCAGTACTCTCACGCCTTCTGGGGCCAACGTCCTGACTTTC
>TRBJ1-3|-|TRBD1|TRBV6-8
CASSGYTGTGVWSSGNTIYF
TGTGCCAGCAGTGGTTATACCGGGACAGGGGTCTGGTCCTCTGGAAACACCATATATTTT
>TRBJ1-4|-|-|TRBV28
CASSSTRALGEEKLFF
TGTGCCAGCAGTTCGACTCGGGCTTTGGGAGAGGAAAAACTGTTTTTT
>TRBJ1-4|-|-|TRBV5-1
CASRTSGSHSEKLFF
TGCGCCAGCAGGACCTCGGGGTCCCATTCGGAAAAACTGTTTTTT
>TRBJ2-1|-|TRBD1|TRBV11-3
CASKPTGTGDIGEQFF
TGTGCCAGCAAACCTACCGGGACAGGGGATATTGGTGAGCAGTTCTTC
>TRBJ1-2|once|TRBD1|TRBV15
CATSVGGTGNGYTF
TGTGCCACCAGCGTCGGCGGGACAGGGAATGGCTACACCTTC